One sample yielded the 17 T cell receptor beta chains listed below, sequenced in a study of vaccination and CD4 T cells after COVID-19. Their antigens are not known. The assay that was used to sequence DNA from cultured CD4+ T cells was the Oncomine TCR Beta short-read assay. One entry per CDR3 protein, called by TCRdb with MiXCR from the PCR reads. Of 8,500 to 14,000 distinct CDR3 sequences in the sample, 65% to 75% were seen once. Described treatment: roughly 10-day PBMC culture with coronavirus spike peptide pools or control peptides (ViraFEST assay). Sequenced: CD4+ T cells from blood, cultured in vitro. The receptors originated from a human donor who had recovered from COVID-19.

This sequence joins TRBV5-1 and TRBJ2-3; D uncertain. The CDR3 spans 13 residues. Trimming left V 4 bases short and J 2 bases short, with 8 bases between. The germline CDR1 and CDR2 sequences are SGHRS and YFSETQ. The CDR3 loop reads CASSGRPTDTQYF. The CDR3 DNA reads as TGCGCCAGCAGCGGACGACCCACAGATACGCAGTATTTT.

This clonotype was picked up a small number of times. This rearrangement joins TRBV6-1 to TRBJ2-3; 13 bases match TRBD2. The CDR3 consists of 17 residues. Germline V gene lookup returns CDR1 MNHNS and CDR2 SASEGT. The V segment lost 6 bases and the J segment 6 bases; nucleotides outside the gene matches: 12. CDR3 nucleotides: TGTGCCAGCAGATCGATAATGAGGACTAGCGGGAGTGATACGCAGTATTTT. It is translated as CASRSIMRTSGSDTQYF.

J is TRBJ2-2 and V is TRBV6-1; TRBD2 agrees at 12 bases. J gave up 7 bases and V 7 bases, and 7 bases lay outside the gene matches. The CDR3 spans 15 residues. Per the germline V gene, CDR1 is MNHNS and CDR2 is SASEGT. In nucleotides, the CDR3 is TGTGCCAGCATACTAGCGGGAGGAGTTGGCGGGGAGCTGTTTTTT. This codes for CASILAGGVGGELFF.

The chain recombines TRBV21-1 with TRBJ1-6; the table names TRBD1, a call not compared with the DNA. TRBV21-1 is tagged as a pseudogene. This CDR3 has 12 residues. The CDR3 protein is CASSPKSPFLHF. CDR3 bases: TGTGCCAGCAGCCCTAAATCCCCCTTCCTCCACTTT.

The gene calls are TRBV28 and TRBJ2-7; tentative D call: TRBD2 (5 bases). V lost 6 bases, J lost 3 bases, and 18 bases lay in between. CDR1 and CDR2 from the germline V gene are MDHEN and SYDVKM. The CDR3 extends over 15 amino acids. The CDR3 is CASRTRGSRSYEQYF. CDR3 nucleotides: TGTGCCAGCAGGACCCGGGGTAGCCGGAGCTACGAGCAGTACTTC.

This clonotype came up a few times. The chain's CDR3 is CASSSPSRGGTSDEQFF. DNA of the CDR3: TGTGCCAGCAGTTCCCCATCCCGGGGGGGCACATCGGATGAGCAGTTCTTC. The chain uses TRBV6-5 and TRBJ2-1; 8 bases line up with TRBD2. CDR1 and CDR2 from the germline V gene are MNHEY and SVGAGI. V was clipped by 4 bases and J by 8 bases; unmatched bases: 16. The CDR3 is made up of 17 amino acids.

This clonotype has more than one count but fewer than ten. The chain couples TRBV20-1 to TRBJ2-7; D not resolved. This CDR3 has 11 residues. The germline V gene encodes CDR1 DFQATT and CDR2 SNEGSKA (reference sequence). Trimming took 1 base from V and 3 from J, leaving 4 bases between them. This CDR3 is CSARGFYEQYF. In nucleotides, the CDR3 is TGCAGTGCTAGAGGCTTCTACGAGCAGTACTTC.

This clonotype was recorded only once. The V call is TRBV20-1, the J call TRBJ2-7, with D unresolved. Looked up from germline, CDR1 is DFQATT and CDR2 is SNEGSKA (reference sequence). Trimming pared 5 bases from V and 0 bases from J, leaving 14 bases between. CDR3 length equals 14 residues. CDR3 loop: CSAGTPRGSYEQYF. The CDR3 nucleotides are TGCAGTGCTGGAACGCCCCGAGGCTCCTACGAGCAGTACTTC.

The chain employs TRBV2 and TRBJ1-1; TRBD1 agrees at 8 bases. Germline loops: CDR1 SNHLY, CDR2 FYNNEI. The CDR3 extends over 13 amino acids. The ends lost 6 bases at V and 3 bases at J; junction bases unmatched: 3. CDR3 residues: CASSRGPYTEAFF. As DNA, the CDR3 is TGTGCCAGCAGCAGGGGGCCGTACACTGAAGCTTTCTTT.

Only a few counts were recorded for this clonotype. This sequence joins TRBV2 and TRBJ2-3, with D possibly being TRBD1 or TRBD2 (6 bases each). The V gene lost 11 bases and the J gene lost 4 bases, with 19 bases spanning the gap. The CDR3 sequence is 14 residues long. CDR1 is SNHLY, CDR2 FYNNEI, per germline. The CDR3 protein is CAVTPGGLSDTQYF. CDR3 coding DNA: TGTGCCGTAACCCCCGGGGGCCTCTCAGATACGCAGTATTTT.

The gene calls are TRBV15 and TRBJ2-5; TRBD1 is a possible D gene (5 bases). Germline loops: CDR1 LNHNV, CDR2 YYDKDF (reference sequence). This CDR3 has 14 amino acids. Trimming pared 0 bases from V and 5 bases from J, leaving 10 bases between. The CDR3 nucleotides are TGTGCCACCAGCAGAGATCAGGGTGAGGAGACCCAGTACTTC. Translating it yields CATSRDQGEETQYF.

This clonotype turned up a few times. The CDR3 coding sequence is TGTGCCAGCAGACGGACGCCTGGGGCTTTCTTT. Amino acid sequence: CASRRTPGAFF. The chain links TRBV2 to TRBJ1-1; D gene ambiguous. The germline gives CDR1 SNHLY, CDR2 FYNNEI. V gave up 6 bases and J gave up 11 bases, with 13 bases separating them. CDR3 length equals 11 residues.

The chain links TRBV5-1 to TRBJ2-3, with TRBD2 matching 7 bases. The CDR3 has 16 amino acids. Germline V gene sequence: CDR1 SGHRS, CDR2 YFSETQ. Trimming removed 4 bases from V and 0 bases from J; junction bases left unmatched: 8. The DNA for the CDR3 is TGCGCCAGCAGCCTGGCGGGGGACTGGAGCACAGATACGCAGTATTTT. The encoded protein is CASSLAGDWSTDTQYF.

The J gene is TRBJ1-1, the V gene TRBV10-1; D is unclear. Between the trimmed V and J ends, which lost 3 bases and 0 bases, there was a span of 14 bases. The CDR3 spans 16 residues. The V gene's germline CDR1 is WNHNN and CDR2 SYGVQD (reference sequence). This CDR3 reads CASSDNGRTLNTEAFF. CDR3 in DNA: TGCGCCAGCAGTGATAATGGTCGGACTTTGAACACTGAAGCTTTCTTT.

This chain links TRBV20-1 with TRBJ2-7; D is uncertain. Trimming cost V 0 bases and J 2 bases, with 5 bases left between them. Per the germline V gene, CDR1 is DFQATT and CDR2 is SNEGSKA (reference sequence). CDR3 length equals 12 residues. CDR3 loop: CSARDGAYEQYF. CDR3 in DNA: TGCAGTGCTAGAGATGGTGCCTACGAGCAGTACTTC.

The CDR3 region is CASLFGDSYEQYF. CDR3 coding DNA: TGTGCCAGCCTCTTCGGGGACTCCTACGAGCAGTACTTC. The genes are TRBV6-9 and TRBJ2-7; maybe TRBD2 (5 bases). The germline V and J ends were trimmed by 8 bases and 0 bases, with 11 bases remaining between them. Germline V gene sequence: CDR1 MNHGY, CDR2 SVAAGI. The CDR3 is 13 amino acids.

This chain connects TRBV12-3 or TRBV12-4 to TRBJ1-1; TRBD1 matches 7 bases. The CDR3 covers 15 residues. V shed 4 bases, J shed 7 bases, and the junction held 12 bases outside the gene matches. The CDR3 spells CASSSEQGRGREAFF. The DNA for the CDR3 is TGTGCCAGCAGTTCCGAACAGGGGAGGGGACGTGAAGCTTTCTTT.